The clone carrying this T cell receptor (beta chain) was counted a few times. The target antigen is unknown. TCRdb analysed the 5' RACE reads with MiXCR anew, one entry per CDR3 protein. Among about 100,000 distinct CDR3 sequences listed, roughly a sixth were seen once. This entry belongs to a study of T-cell memory formation after mild COVID-19. Study-level points and caveats: Clones contracting over day 15 to 85 were CD4/CD8 balanced, with later expanders leaning CD4+. Contracting CD8+ clones were enriched in EMRA, CD4+ mainly in CM and EM.

Germline V CDR1 and CDR2: MNHEY, SVGEGT. CDR3 size: 12 residues. V dropped 6 bases and J dropped 6 bases, with 10 bases sitting between them. The V gene is TRBV6-2 or TRBV6-3, the J gene TRBJ2-3; D not certain. What was sequenced was PBMCs or a T cell subset sorted from them (not recorded which). This sequence was found in a man younger than 30 who had mild COVID-19 (a few samples of this study predate the infection). Cell type and time point are not known. CDR3 sequence (DNA): TGTGCCAGCAGGACGCAAATGGATACGCAGTATTTT. Protein sequence: CASRTQMDTQYF.